Listed below are T cell receptor beta chains from one sample, sequenced in a study of T cells in Graves' hyperthyroidism and ophthalmopathy. TCRdb used MiXCR to reprocess the multiplex PCR reads, holding one entry per CDR3 protein. Here the sample spans 300,000 to 400,000 distinct CDR3 sequences, approximately 18% being singletons. Sequenced sample: blood. These receptors all come from a woman between 50 and 59 years old with Graves' hyperthyroidism. CDR3s include the opening cysteine and the closing phenylalanine or tryptophan. D genes are given only for firm matches. Not all rows give a size; the values are once, few, many and, for expanded clones, a class.

CDR3 length	V gene	clone size	D gene	J gene	CDR3 DNA	CDR3 protein
13	TRBV7-2	NA	NA	TRBJ1-5	TGTGCGACCGGACGGAATAGCAATCAGCCCCAGCATTTT	CATGRNSNQPQHF
17	TRBV9	NA	TRBD2	TRBJ2-2	TGTGCCAGCAGCGTGGGCGGACTAGCGGGAAACACCGGGGAGCTGTTTTTT	CASSVGGLAGNTGELFF
19	TRBV7-9	NA	NA	TRBJ2-1	TGTGCCAGCAGCCGGTGGGTAGTAGTTTCTGAACAACTCTACAATGAGCAGTTCTTC	CASSRWVVVSEQLYNEQFF
18	TRBV6-6	NA	NA	TRBJ1-4	TGTGCCAGCAGTTACTCGATCGGTAGTGGTTTTGGGGGGGAAAAACTGTTTTTT	CASSYSIGSGFGGEKLFF
15	TRBV9	once	TRBD2	TRBJ2-2	TGTGCCAGCAGCGTAAGCGGGGGGACCGCCGGGGAGCTGTTTTTT	CASSVSGGTAGELFF
16	TRBV9	NA	NA	TRBJ2-6	TGTGCCAGCAGCACGGGACCGAACTCTGGGGCCAACGTCCTGACTTTC	CASSTGPNSGANVLTF
14	TRBV20-1	many	TRBD1	TRBJ1-1	TGCAGTGCCCGGGACAGGGTCCGGAACACTGAAGCTTTCTTT	CSARDRVRNTEAFF
15	TRBV28	many	NA	TRBJ1-1	TGTGCCAGCAGTCCCCCAGACAGAATGAACACTGAAGCTTTCTTT	CASSPPDRMNTEAFF
16	TRBV11-2	many	TRBD2	TRBJ2-2	TGTGCCAGCAGCTTACAACTAGCGGGGGACACCGGGGAGCTGTTTTTT	CASSLQLAGDTGELFF
16	TRBV11-2	few	NA	TRBJ1-1	TGTGCCAGCAGCTTAGGGGAATGGGATCGGAACACTGAAGCTTTCTTT	CASSLGEWDRNTEAFF
14	TRBV3-1	many	NA	TRBJ2-7	TGTGCCAGCAGCCAGCTCGGCGCGGGCTACGAGCAGTACTTC	CASSQLGAGYEQYF
16	TRBV14	many	TRBD2	TRBJ2-3	TGTGCCAGCAGCCAAGGACCGGGCGGGAGTATCGATACGCAGTATTTT	CASSQGPGGSIDTQYF
13	TRBV20-1	NA	NA	TRBJ2-1	TGCAGTGCCGAGACTAGTCCCTTGAATGAGCAGTTCTTC	CSAETSPLNEQFF
14	TRBV2	many	TRBD2	TRBJ2-3	TGTGCCAGCAGTGGACTAGCGGGAGTGGATACGCAGTATTTT	CASSGLAGVDTQYF
17	TRBV12-5	NA	NA	TRBJ1-6	TGTGCTAGTGGTTTGGGACAGGAGAGCTCCTATAATTCACCCCTCCACTTT	CASGLGQESSYNSPLHF
13	TRBV7-2	many	NA	TRBJ2-3	TGTGCCAGCAGCCTTGCCGAGCTAGATACGCAGTATTTT	CASSLAELDTQYF
13	TRBV30	many	NA	TRBJ1-5	TGTGCCTGGAGTGTACTCAGAGCCGGGCCCCAGCATTTT	CAWSVLRAGPQHF
13	TRBV14	many	NA	TRBJ2-3	TGTGCCAGCATCTGTCGGGGCGCAGATACGCAGTATTTT	CASICRGADTQYF
14	TRBV2	once	TRBD2	TRBJ2-7	TGTGCCAGCAGTGGGACTAGCCTATCCTACGAGCAGTACTTC	CASSGTSLSYEQYF
14	TRBV18	many	NA	TRBJ2-5	TGTGCCAGCTCACCTGGACATTGGCAAGAGACCCAGTACTTC	CASSPGHWQETQYF
13	TRBV29-1	NA	NA	TRBJ2-4	TGCAGCGTTGTGGAGGTAGCCAAAAACATTCAGTACTTC	CSVVEVAKNIQYF
14	TRBV3-1	many	TRBD1	TRBJ1-1	TGTGCCAGCACCCCGGGACAGATGAACACTGAAGCTTTCTTT	CASTPGQMNTEAFF
16	TRBV9	NA	TRBD2	TRBJ2-1	TGTGCCAGCAGCTTAAGGACTAGCGGGGGTTACAATGAGCAGTTCTTC	CASSLRTSGGYNEQFF
14	TRBV5-5	few	NA	TRBJ1-2	TGTGCCAGCAGCCCATCACTGAGGGACTATGGCTACACCTTC	CASSPSLRDYGYTF
16	TRBV7-2	few	TRBD2	TRBJ2-3	TGTGCCAGCAGCGGTCGACTAGCGGGAGGAGGAGATACGCAGTATTTT	CASSGRLAGGGDTQYF
12	TRBV25-1	NA	NA	TRBJ2-4	TGTGCCAGCAGTGGTGACAAAAACATTCAGTACTTC	CASSGDKNIQYF
14	TRBV10-3	few	NA	TRBJ1-1	TGTGCCATCAGTGGGGATCCAGGGGCCACTGAAGCTTTCTTT	CAISGDPGATEAFF
14	TRBV11-3	few	NA	TRBJ1-1	TGTGCCAGCAGCTTAGGCCCACTGGACCCTGAAGCTTTCTTT	CASSLGPLDPEAFF
15	TRBV12-3/TRBV12-4	NA	NA	TRBJ2-6	TGTGCCAGCAGCATGAGGGGCAATGGGGCCAACGTCCTGACTTTC	CASSMRGNGANVLTF
15	TRBV5-1	NA	TRBD2	TRBJ2-3	TGCGCCAGCAGCCGTAGCGGGAGGCCCACAGATACGCAGTATTTT	CASSRSGRPTDTQYF
13	TRBV12-3/TRBV12-4	NA	NA	TRBJ1-4	TGTGCCAGCAGTTCCCGGACTCACGAAAAACTGTTTTTT	CASSSRTHEKLFF
14	TRBV20-1	few	NA	TRBJ1-3	TGCAGTGCTAGAAGGGGGGATTCTGGAAACACCATATATTTT	CSARRGDSGNTIYF
13	TRBV7-9	many	NA	TRBJ1-5	TGTGCCAGCAGCTTAGACAGGGATCAGCCCCAGCATTTT	CASSLDRDQPQHF
12	TRBV19	NA	NA	TRBJ2-5	TGTGCCGCAGAACAGCCGCAAGAGACCCAGTACTTC	CAAEQPQETQYF
14	TRBV7-9	few	NA	TRBJ2-4	TGTGCCAGCAGCTTAGACTATCAGGGTAACATTCAGTACTTC	CASSLDYQGNIQYF
13	TRBV28	NA	NA	TRBJ1-6	TGTGCCAGCAGGGGCCATCAGGGACTGGCCCTCCACTTT	CASRGHQGLALHF
13	TRBV6-1	NA	NA	TRBJ1-1	TGTGCCAGCACCGTAGGGGAAGGGGGTGAAGCTTTCTTT	CASTVGEGGEAFF
13	TRBV27	many	NA	TRBJ2-7	TGTGCCAGCAGTTTGCAGGGCTCCTACGAGCAGTACTTC	CASSLQGSYEQYF
18	TRBV7-9	few	TRBD2	TRBJ2-1	TGTGCCAGCAGCTTCGGGACTAGCGGCACGAGCTCCTACAATGAGCAGTTCTTC	CASSFGTSGTSSYNEQFF
15	TRBV28	many	TRBD2	TRBJ2-3	TGTGCCAGCAGTTGGAAGCGGGAAGTCACAGATACGCAGTATTTT	CASSWKREVTDTQYF
17	TRBV4-2	few	TRBD2	TRBJ2-4	TGTGCCAGCAGCCCGGGACTAGCGGGAGGCGCGGGGGACATTCAGTACTTC	CASSPGLAGGAGDIQYF
14	TRBV12-5	few	NA	TRBJ2-2	TGTGCTAGTGGTTCTCCGGGAAACACCGGGGAGCTGTTTTTT	CASGSPGNTGELFF
18	TRBV12-5	few	TRBD1	TRBJ2-3	TGTGCTAGTGGTTTGGTATTCGGACAGGGGGCTGTCGGATATACGCAGTATTTT	CASGLVFGQGAVGYTQYF
16	TRBV6-2/TRBV6-3	many	TRBD2	TRBJ2-3	TGTGCCAGCAGGACTAGCGGGAGGCCGAGCACAGATACGCAGTATTTT	CASRTSGRPSTDTQYF
14	TRBV12-3/TRBV12-4	many	NA	TRBJ1-1	TGTGCCAGCAGTTTGGGGGTGGCGGGCGCGAAAGCTTTCTTT	CASSLGVAGAKAFF
13	TRBV10-3	few	NA	TRBJ2-3	TGTGCCACCATAGAAATGGATGGGGGTACGCAGTATTTT	CATIEMDGGTQYF
16	TRBV5-1	few	TRBD1	TRBJ1-1	TGCGCCAGCAGTCATCGGGACAGGGGGGTGGACACTGAAGCTTTCTTT	CASSHRDRGVDTEAFF
17	TRBV15	NA	TRBD1	TRBJ2-1	TGTGCCACCAGCGGAGGACCGGGACAGGGATACTACAATGAGCAGTTCTTC	CATSGGPGQGYYNEQFF
14	TRBV12-3/TRBV12-4	many	NA	TRBJ2-1	TGTGCCAGTAGTCAGTTAAGGGGATACAATGAGCAGTTCTTC	CASSQLRGYNEQFF
15	TRBV10-1	many	NA	TRBJ2-7	TGCGCCAGCAGTGACGACCGGGACGAATCCTACGAGCAGTACTTC	CASSDDRDESYEQYF
15	TRBV28	many	NA	TRBJ1-1	TGTGCCAGCAGTTCTCCGGGACACACGAACACTGAAGCTTTCTTT	CASSSPGHTNTEAFF
13	TRBV2	few	NA	TRBJ2-1	TGTGCCAGCAGACAGGCGATTTACAATGAGCAGTTCTTC	CASRQAIYNEQFF
15	TRBV2	once	TRBD2	TRBJ2-5	TGTGCCAGCAGCCTTAGCGGGCCCCTCGGGGGGACCCAGTACTTC	CASSLSGPLGGTQYF
15	TRBV4-1	few	TRBD1	TRBJ1-2	TGCGCCAGCAGCCAGGGGGACAGGACTAACTATGGCTACACCTTC	CASSQGDRTNYGYTF
12	TRBV7-8	many	NA	TRBJ1-1	TGTGCCAGCAGCACCCGGGCCTCAAGAGCTTTCTTT	CASSTRASRAFF